These T cell receptor beta chains were read from a single sample in a study of identical twins. TCRdb re-analysed the 5' RACE reads in MiXCR, keeping a single row per CDR3 protein. The sample lists under 900,000 distinct CDR3 sequences, around a sixth seen once, with roughly 14% in the top ten. This same sample was also part of a study on T cells expressing NK-cell markers.

Sequenced input: PBMCs. The source is a woman under 30 in good health. Each CDR3 is given with its conserved first and last residue. The D gene is left open where the match is weak. Clone size, where shown, is once, few, many, or a class for clones that have expanded.

D gene | clone size | J gene | V gene | CDR3 DNA | CDR3 protein
TRBD2 | few | TRBJ2-4 | TRBV20-1 | TGCAGTGTCGGGGGGGCCTTTGGCGCCAAAAACATTCAGTACTTC | CSVGGAFGAKNIQYF
NA | NA | TRBJ2-3 | TRBV5-5 | TGTGCCAGCAGCTTGGAAGTCGGAGGTTCTGGGGGGGATACGCAGTATTTT | CASSLEVGGSGGDTQYF
NA | NA | TRBJ2-7 | TRBV5-1 | TGCGCCAGCAGCTCAATGCCGCCAAAGAGGAGCTCCTACGAGCAGTACTTC | CASSSMPPKRSSYEQYF
TRBD1 | few | TRBJ1-2 | TRBV7-2 | TGTGCCAGCACCGACACAGGGGAGGGGAACTATGGCTACACCTTC | CASTDTGEGNYGYTF
TRBD2 | NA | TRBJ2-3 | TRBV6-1 | TGTGCCAGCAGTGAAGCGGAGCGGGGGCCAGATACGCAGTATTTT | CASSEAERGPDTQYF
TRBD2 | NA | TRBJ2-1 | TRBV15 | TGTGCCACCAGCCCGAGGGGGACTAGCGGGACGAATGAGCAGTTCTTC | CATSPRGTSGTNEQFF
TRBD1 | few | TRBJ1-2 | TRBV29-1 | TGCAGCGTTGAGCAGGGACAGCACTATGGCTACACCTTC | CSVEQGQHYGYTF
TRBD1 | few | TRBJ2-2 | TRBV20-1 | TGCAGTGCCCAGGCAAAGGGGACAGCGAACACCGGGGAGCTGTTTTTT | CSAQAKGTANTGELFF
NA | few | TRBJ2-3 | TRBV7-8 | TGTGCCAGCAGCTTAGGAGGAGGGGGCGCGACAGATACGCAGTATTTT | CASSLGGGGATDTQYF
TRBD1 | NA | TRBJ1-6 | TRBV20-1 | TGCAGTGCTGAGACAGGGCCGAGGGATTCACCCCTCCACTTT | CSAETGPRDSPLHF
NA | few | TRBJ1-4 | TRBV7-9 | TGTGCCAGCAGCCTATCACGACAGGTGGATGGAAAACTGTTTTTT | CASSLSRQVDGKLFF
TRBD2 | NA | TRBJ2-2 | TRBV9 | TGTGCCAGCAGTTCCGGGACTAGCGGCACCGGGGAGCTGTTTTTT | CASSSGTSGTGELFF
NA | few | TRBJ1-6 | TRBV20-1 | TGCAGTGCTAGAAGGGCCAGGGCTTCACCCCTCCACTTT | CSARRARASPLHF
TRBD1 | NA | TRBJ2-5 | TRBV5-1 | TGCGCCAGCAGCCTGACAGGGGGCCGGGAGACCCAGTACTTC | CASSLTGGRETQYF